The 29 T cell receptor beta chains presented below share a single source sample, sequenced in a study of shared clonotypes between healthy human individuals. Profiled with immunoSEQ multiplex PCR; TCRdb holds only in-frame clones, not every one. The repertoire includes some 1.5 million clones, under 99% of them detected once, and roughly 0.45% sits in the top ten. The sequenced sample consisted of naive CD4+ T cells sorted from blood. Subset of the sample: CD45RA+ positively selected. These receptors were collected from a man younger than 45 in good health.

This chain uses TRBV28 with TRBJ2-7; 8 nucleotides line up with TRBD1. CDR3 length: 14 residues. The trim removed 3 bases at V and 2 bases at J, leaving 3 bases unmatched. Germline CDR1 MDHEN, CDR2 SYDVKM. The CDR3 reads CASSFLRGPYEQYF. The CDR3 DNA reads as TGTGCCAGCAGTTTCCTCAGGGGGCCCTACGAGCAGTACTTC.

The chain combines TRBV4-1 with TRBJ1-5; D call uncertain. CDR3 length: 13 residues. Germline values: CDR1 MGHRA, CDR2 YSYEKL. V shed 0 bases and J shed 5 bases, with 5 bases lying between them. The CDR3 protein is CASSQDRDQPQHF. In DNA form, the CDR3 reads TGCGCCAGCAGCCAAGACAGAGATCAGCCCCAGCATTTT.

The chain recombines TRBV2 with TRBJ2-7; tentatively, D is TRBD2 (6 bases). The CDR3 contains 13 residues. V lost 4 bases and J 2 bases, leaving 9 bases between the germline ends. Germline-derived CDR1 and CDR2 are SNHLY and FYNNEI. Written as DNA, the CDR3 is TGTGCCAGCAGTGGCGGGGCCCCCTACGAGCAGTACTTC. This gives the protein CASSGGAPYEQYF.

This chain connects TRBV7-2 to TRBJ1-2; D unresolved. The germline V and J ends were trimmed by 2 bases and 9 bases, with 19 bases remaining between them. The length of the CDR3 is 15 residues. Germline loops: CDR1 SGHTA, CDR2 FQGNSA. CDR3 coding DNA: TGTGCCAGCAGCTTATACTCGGGGTCCCTCAAGAGCTACACCTTC. The encoded protein is CASSLYSGSLKSYTF.

V gene TRBV2 combines with J gene TRBJ2-5; a possible D gene is TRBD2 (5 bases). CDR1 is SNHLY and CDR2 is FYNNEI in the germline V gene. CDR3 length equals 14 residues. Trimming removed 1 base from V and 5 bases from J, with 11 bases in between. The CDR3 DNA sequence: TGTGCCAGCAGTGAAGGGACGGGGATGGAGACCCAGTACTTC. This codes for CASSEGTGMETQYF.

The J gene is TRBJ2-2, the V gene TRBV18; D gene uncertain. In germline, CDR1 is KGHSH, CDR2 LQKENI. V lost 1 base and J lost 5, with 11 bases in between. CDR3 size: 15 residues. DNA for the CDR3: TGTGCCAGCTCACCACTCGAGAGGAAAACCGGGGAGCTGTTTTTT. Translating it yields CASSPLERKTGELFF.

The V call is TRBV7-6, the J call TRBJ2-3, with D perhaps being TRBD1 or TRBD2 (5 bases each). CDR3 length equals 16 residues. CDR1 and CDR2 (germline): SGHVS, FNYEAQ. Trimming removed 0 bases at V and 3 bases at J, with 13 bases between. The CDR3 here is CASSLAQLRETDTQYF. The CDR3 bases are TGTGCCAGCAGCTTAGCCCAACTCAGGGAGACAGATACGCAGTATTTT.

The V gene is TRBV7-9, the J gene TRBJ2-1; 7 bases fit TRBD2. The CDR3 spans 16 residues. The ends lost 5 bases at V and 0 bases at J; junction bases unmatched: 7. Per the germline V gene, CDR1 is SEHNR and CDR2 is FQNEAQ (reference sequence). This CDR3 reads CASSPRTSVSYNEQFF. The CDR3, as DNA: TGTGCCAGCAGCCCCCGAACTAGCGTCTCCTACAATGAGCAGTTCTTC.

The chain joins TRBV5-4 to TRBJ1-1; D ambiguous. Germline loops: CDR1 SGHNT, CDR2 YYREEE (reference sequence). Trimming took off 8 bases at V and 7 bases at J, with 18 bases between the two ends. This CDR3 comprises 13 residues. In DNA form, the CDR3 reads TGTGCCAGTAAAGTAGTCAGCCAGAATGAAGCTTTCTTT. Translation: CASKVVSQNEAFF.

J is TRBJ2-1 and V is TRBV2; 8 bases map to TRBD1. V trimming: 6 bases; J trimming: 5 bases; junction bases outside the gene matches: 12. Germline CDR1 and CDR2: SNHLY and FYNNEI. This CDR3 has 16 residues. The CDR3 DNA reads as TGTGCCAGCAGGCGGGGAGCAGGGGGCCCACACAATGAGCAGTTCTTC. Translated: CASRRGAGGPHNEQFF.

This rearrangement joins TRBV27 to TRBJ2-7, with TRBD2 matching 14 bases. V lost 4 bases and J lost 2; bases outside the gene matches: 10. CDR1 is MNHEY and CDR2 is SMNVEV in the germline V gene (reference sequence). The CDR3 extends over 18 amino acids. In nucleotides, the CDR3 is TGTGCCAGCAGTTGGGGCCCACAGGGACTAGCGGGGGCCTACGAGCAGTACTTC. This codes for CASSWGPQGLAGAYEQYF.

This chain uses TRBV9 with TRBJ1-2; D may be TRBD1 (5 bases). The germline V gene encodes CDR1 SGDLS and CDR2 YYNGEE. V shed 2 bases and J shed 8 bases, with 10 bases lying between them. The CDR3 runs 12 residues. The CDR3 loop is CASSVGRVGYTF. In DNA, the CDR3 is TGTGCCAGCAGCGTCGGCAGGGTGGGCTACACCTTC.

This clone has only one observation. The chain is built from TRBV5-4 and TRBJ1-1; D is ambiguous. Trimming took 3 bases from V and 2 from J, leaving 14 bases between them. CDR3 size: 15 residues. The germline gives CDR1 SGHNT, CDR2 YYREEE (reference sequence). Here the CDR3 DNA reads TGTGCCAGCAGCTCGAACCCAGGTATTAACACTGAAGCTTTCTTT. This translates into CASSSNPGINTEAFF.

The V call is TRBV11-2, the J call TRBJ2-1, with D possibly being TRBD1 (6 bases). CDR3 length: 18 residues. Trimming left V 0 bases short and J 1 base short, with 16 bases between. The germline CDR1 and CDR2 sequences are SGHAT and FQNNGV. CDR3 region: CASSLDRWDKSSYNEQFF. The CDR3 DNA reads as TGTGCCAGCAGCTTAGATCGGTGGGACAAATCTTCCTACAATGAGCAGTTCTTC. Full variable domain (missing parts from reference TRBV11-2 and TRBJ2-1): EAGVAQSPRYKIIEKRQSVAFWCNPISGHATLYWYQQILGQGPKLLIQFQNNGVVDDSQLPKDRFSAERLKGVDSTLKIQPAKLEDSAVYLCASSLDRWDKSSYNEQFFGPGTRLTVL.

V and J are TRBV29-1 and TRBJ2-3, with TRBD1 matching over 7 bases. This CDR3 is 14 amino acids long. V trimming: 4 bases; J trimming: 1 base; junction bases outside the gene matches: 5. Germline values: CDR1 SQVTM, CDR2 ANQGSEA. The CDR3 bases are TGCAGCGTTGTTAATACAGGGGGCACAGATACGCAGTATTTT. The encoded protein is CSVVNTGGTDTQYF.

The chain carries TRBV5-6 and TRBJ1-5, with 8 bases that match TRBD1. The CDR3 length is 14 residues. Germline V gene lookup returns CDR1 SGHDT and CDR2 YYEEEE. Trimming cost V 3 bases and J 6 bases; bases outside gene matches: 5. CDR3 amino acids: CASSSGDRSQPQHF. Written as DNA, the CDR3 is TGTGCCAGCAGCTCAGGGGACAGGTCTCAGCCCCAGCATTTT. The complete variable domain, with remaining parts taken from reference TRBV5-6 and TRBJ1-5, reads DAGVTQSPTHLIKTRGQQVTLRCSPKSGHDTVSWYQQALGQGPQFIFQYYEEEERQRGNFPDRFSGHQFPNYSSELNVNALLLGDSALYLCASSSGDRSQPQHFGDGTRLSIL.

This rearrangement joins TRBV4-1 to TRBJ2-4, with a tentative D call TRBD2 (5 bases). Germline CDR1 is MGHRA and CDR2 is YSYEKL. The CDR3 contains 16 residues. V was trimmed by 0 bases and J by 9 bases, leaving 18 bases between them. The CDR3 loop is CASSQDLGGLGGIQYF. Here the CDR3 DNA reads TGCGCCAGCAGCCAAGACCTTGGAGGACTCGGCGGCATTCAGTACTTC.

V usage is TRBV18 and J usage is TRBJ2-5; TRBD1 matches 9 bases. CDR1 is KGHSH and CDR2 is LQKENI in the germline V gene. The CDR3 is 18 residues long. V was pared by 3 bases and J by 5 bases, with 16 bases of the junction left unmatched. CDR3 in amino acids: CASSPLTTGTGLRETQYF. The CDR3 nucleotides read TGTGCCAGCTCACCTTTGACCACCGGGACAGGGCTTAGGGAGACCCAGTACTTC.

The chain employs TRBV10-2 and TRBJ2-5; 9 bases map to TRBD1. V was clipped by 9 bases and J by 7 bases; unmatched bases: 9. The germline gives CDR1 WSHSY, CDR2 SAAADI. This CDR3 contains 13 residues. CDR3 sequence reads: CASRWDRESTQYF. In DNA, the CDR3 is TGCGCCAGTCGATGGGACAGGGAGTCGACCCAGTACTTC.

The J gene is TRBJ2-7, the V gene TRBV5-1; 13 bases map to TRBD2. The V segment lost 3 bases and the J segment 2 bases; nucleotides outside the gene matches: 8. CDR1 is SGHRS, CDR2 YFSETQ, per germline. The CDR3 consists of 17 residues. The CDR3 region is CASSSGTSGNSPYEQYF. Here the CDR3 DNA reads TGCGCCAGCAGCTCCGGGACTAGCGGGAATTCCCCCTACGAGCAGTACTTC. Full variable domain (missing parts from reference TRBV5-1 and TRBJ2-7): KAGVTQTPRYLIKTRGQQVTLSCSPISGHRSVSWYQQTPGQGLQFLFEYFSETQRNKGNFPGRFSGRQFSNSRSEMNVSTLELGDSALYLCASSSGTSGNSPYEQYFGPGTRLTVT.

This chain links TRBV19 with TRBJ1-4, with 9 bases aligning to TRBD1. The CDR3 consists of 15 residues. Germline CDR1 and CDR2: LNHDA and SQIVND (reference sequence). J was trimmed by 8 bases and V by 5 bases; bases with no gene match: 9. The DNA of the CDR3 is TGTGCCAGTAGTTCCCCCCGGGACAGGGACGAAAAACTGTTTTTT. Translated, it gives CASSSPRDRDEKLFF.

The V and J genes are TRBV15 and TRBJ1-5, with D possibly being TRBD1 (6 bases). Trimming took 6 bases from V and 4 from J, leaving 7 bases between them. The V gene's germline CDR1 is LNHNV and CDR2 YYDKDF (reference sequence). The CDR3 runs to 12 residues. The CDR3 sequence is CATSQGNQPQHF. CDR3 nucleotide sequence: TGTGCCACCAGTCAGGGGAATCAGCCCCAGCATTTT.

This clone was counted a single time. This chain joins TRBV12-2 and TRBJ1-5; the table's TRBD1 call for D was not verified on the DNA. TRBV12-2 is an annotated pseudogene. The CDR3 has 18 amino acids. DNA of the CDR3: TGTGCAAGTCGCCCTAGACAGGGTCCGGGGTATAGCAATCAGCCCCAGCATTTT. It is translated as CASRPRQGPGYSNQPQHF.

This clone was observed once. The rearrangement joins TRBV14 to TRBJ2-1; 11 nucleotides align to TRBD2. Germline V CDR1 and CDR2: SGHDN, FVKESK. J lost 2 bases, V lost 1 base, and 1 base had no gene match. This CDR3 spans 16 amino acids. Written as DNA, the CDR3 is TGTGCCAGCAGCCAAGTGGGACTAGCGGCCTACAATGAGCAGTTCTTC. This encodes CASSQVGLAAYNEQFF. The variable domain in full, with the rest retrieved from reference TRBV14 and TRBJ2-1, is EAGVTQFPSHSVIEKGQTVTLRCDPISGHDNLYWYRRVMGKEIKFLLHFVKESKQDESGMPNNRFLAERTGGTYSTLKVQPAELEDSGVYFCASSQVGLAAYNEQFFGPGTRLTVL.

The chain is built from TRBV15 and TRBJ2-3; D gene unclear. CDR1 and CDR2 from the germline V gene are LNHNV and YYDKDF (reference sequence). Between the trimmed V and J ends, which lost 5 bases and 5 bases, there was a span of 14 bases. This CDR3 has 14 amino acids. The CDR3, as DNA: TGTGCCACCAGCGGCTCCCAAGGTCGAGATACGCAGTATTTT. Its translation is CATSGSQGRDTQYF.

The chain couples TRBV29-1 to TRBJ1-1; no clear D gene. Germline CDR1 reads SQVTM; CDR2 reads ANQGSEA. This CDR3 is 15 amino acids long. V was cut by 4 bases and J by 0 bases, with 15 bases left in between. As DNA, the CDR3 is TGCAGCGTTGGAGGCAGGCCTACCATGAACACTGAAGCTTTCTTT. This codes for CSVGGRPTMNTEAFF.

The rearrangement uses TRBV28 and TRBJ2-3, with TRBD2 matching 12 bases. This CDR3 is 16 amino acids long. Germline V lookup: CDR1 MDHEN, CDR2 SYDVKM. The J segment lost 8 bases and the V segment lost 6 bases, leaving 12 bases of the junction unmatched. This CDR3 reads CASRVTSGSGRGTQYF. In DNA, the CDR3 is TGTGCCAGCAGAGTGACTAGCGGGAGCGGGCGGGGTACGCAGTATTTT.

The chain couples TRBV7-6 to TRBJ2-3, with D tentatively TRBD2 (6 bases). CDR3 size: 16 residues. V dropped 5 bases and J dropped 1 base, with 16 bases sitting between them. CDR1 and CDR2 from the germline V gene are SGHVS and FNYEAQ. The CDR3: CASSPKMGGGTDTQYF. CDR3 nucleotide sequence: TGTGCCAGCAGCCCCAAGATGGGGGGAGGCACAGATACGCAGTATTTT.

As concerns this clone: This sample includes further DNA sequences coding for the same CDR3. The V and J genes are TRBV11-2 and TRBJ2-3, with TRBD2 matching over 10 bases. The length of the CDR3 is 16 residues. From germline, CDR1 is SGHAT and CDR2 FQNNGV. Trimming at V came to 4 bases and at J to 0 bases, leaving 4 bases not matched to a gene. The DNA of the CDR3 is TGTGCCAGCAGCTCCAGACTAGCGGGCAGCACAGATACGCAGTATTTT. This encodes CASSSRLAGSTDTQYF.